The next 17 T cell receptor beta chains were all read from a single sample in a study of identical twins. TCRdb itself ran the 5' RACE reads through MiXCR, one entry per CDR3 protein. Among 500,000 to 700,000 distinct CDR3 sequences listed, roughly 7.1% were seen once. The same specimen was also included in a second study, on yellow fever vaccine responses in identical twins.

The source material was PBMCs. These receptor sequences come from a woman between 18 and 29 years old in good health.

This clonotype was seen repeatedly, ten times or more. The genes are TRBV5-1 and TRBJ2-3; weak D call: TRBD1 (6 bases). The V gene lost 2 bases and the J gene lost 2 bases, with 12 bases spanning the gap. CDR1 and CDR2 (germline): SGHRS, YFSETQ. The CDR3 extends over 15 amino acids. The CDR3 region is CASSLDRPTTDTQYF. The CDR3 bases are TGCGCCAGCAGCTTAGACAGGCCGACCACAGATACGCAGTATTTT.

This clonotype was seen only a few times. The chain is built from TRBV7-9 and TRBJ2-5; D may be TRBD1 or TRBD2 (5 bases each). In germline, CDR1 is SEHNR, CDR2 FQNEAQ (reference sequence). Trimming cost V 0 bases and J 3 bases, with 8 bases left between them. The CDR3 consists of 14 residues. The DNA of the CDR3 is TGTGCCAGCAGCTTAGCGGGACCAAAAGAGACCCAGTACTTC. Translation gives CASSLAGPKETQYF.

The CDR3 sequence: CASSLVGGIGEETQYF. CDR3 nucleotide sequence: TGTGCCAGCAGCTTAGTTGGGGGTATCGGTGAAGAGACCCAGTACTTC. The rearrangement links TRBV7-9 to TRBJ2-5, with D perhaps given as TRBD1 or TRBD2 (5 bases each). The CDR3 sequence is 16 residues long. Germline CDR1 and CDR2: SEHNR and FQNEAQ (reference sequence). Trimming took off 1 base at V and 3 bases at J, with 15 bases between the two ends.

V usage is TRBV2 and J usage is TRBJ2-2; D is possibly TRBD2 (5 bases). From germline, CDR1 is SNHLY and CDR2 FYNNEI. The CDR3 length is 15 residues. V gave up 4 bases and J gave up 4 bases, with 13 bases separating them. In DNA, the CDR3 is TGTGCCAGCAGTGGACGTGCGGGCTCCACCGGGGAGCTGTTTTTT. Translating it yields CASSGRAGSTGELFF. Drawing the rest from reference TRBV2 and TRBJ2-2, the complete variable domain is EPEVTQTPSHQVTQMGQEVILRCVPISNHLYFYWYRQILGQKVEFLVSFYNNEISEKSEIFDDQFSVERPDGSNFTLKIRSTKLEDSAMYFCASSGRAGSTGELFFGEGSRLTVL.

A few counts support this clonotype. This chain uses TRBV7-9 with TRBJ2-5; TRBD2 aligns across 7 bases. Trimming cost V 5 bases and J 0 bases; bases outside gene matches: 6. This CDR3 is 15 amino acids long. Germline V lookup: CDR1 SEHNR, CDR2 FQNEAQ (reference sequence). The CDR3: CASSHSGTYQETQYF. CDR3 bases: TGTGCCAGCAGCCACAGCGGGACGTACCAAGAGACCCAGTACTTC.

This clonotype was recorded many times. V is TRBV12-3 or TRBV12-4 and J is TRBJ1-1, with D possibly matching TRBD1 (5 bases). The CDR3 sequence is 13 residues long. V was pared by 5 bases and J by 11 bases, with 18 bases between. The chain's CDR3 is CASSVGGSKGAFF. In DNA form, the CDR3 reads TGTGCCAGCAGTGTTGGGGGATCTAAAGGGGCTTTCTTT.

This clonotype was detected many times. The chain employs TRBV29-1 and TRBJ1-1, with D unresolved. V was pared by 4 bases and J by 0 bases, with 9 bases between. In germline, CDR1 is SQVTM, CDR2 ANQGSEA. The CDR3 spans 13 residues. The CDR3 nucleotides read TGCAGCGTTGTTGGCCGGATGAACACTGAAGCTTTCTTT. The encoded protein is CSVVGRMNTEAFF.

This clonotype was picked up many times. V and J are TRBV9 and TRBJ2-1; TRBD2 might be the D (5 bases). The CDR3 consists of 16 residues. V lost 1 base and J 8 bases, leaving 19 bases between the germline ends. Germline lookup yields CDR1 SGDLS and CDR2 YYNGEE. The CDR3 protein is CASSVTPVPTSHEQFF. The CDR3 coding sequence is TGTGCCAGCAGCGTAACCCCCGTCCCAACTAGTCATGAGCAGTTCTTC. The full variable domain, completed using reference TRBV9 and TRBJ2-1, is DSGVTQTPKHLITATGQRVTLRCSPRSGDLSVYWYQQSLDQGLQFLIQYYNGEERAKGNILERFSAQQFPDLHSELNLSSLELGDSALYFCASSVTPVPTSHEQFFGPGTRLTVL.

The chain links TRBV5-1 to TRBJ2-1, with 8 bases that match TRBD1. The CDR3 consists of 13 residues. CDR1 and CDR2 from the germline V gene are SGHRS and YFSETQ. J gave up 10 bases and V 1 base, and 4 bases lay outside the gene matches. The DNA for the CDR3 is TGCGCCAGCAGCTTGCCCGGACAGGGAGAGCAGTTCTTC. Its protein is CASSLPGQGEQFF.

This clonotype was counted only a few times. This chain uses TRBV4-1 with TRBJ2-1; D may match TRBD1 or TRBD2 (5 bases each). Germline CDR1 reads MGHRA; CDR2 reads YSYEKL. This CDR3 comprises 14 residues. V dropped 3 bases and J dropped 5 bases, with 11 bases sitting between them. The CDR3 loop is CASSQGTFHNEQFF. The CDR3 region has the DNA TGCGCCAGCAGCCAGGGGACGTTCCACAATGAGCAGTTCTTC.

This clonotype was found many times. This chain connects TRBV12-3 or TRBV12-4 to TRBJ2-2; D possibly corresponds to TRBD2 (5 bases). Trimming removed 10 bases at V and 2 bases at J, with 14 bases between. The CDR3 is 14 residues long. CDR3 residues: CATQRAANTGELFF. CDR3 bases: TGTGCCACCCAGAGGGCAGCCAACACCGGGGAGCTGTTTTTT.

The CDR3 is CASSELGVGELFF. As DNA, the CDR3 is TGTGCCAGCAGCGAGCTAGGGGTAGGGGAGCTGTTTTTT. The chain carries TRBV7-9 and TRBJ2-2; possible D gene TRBD1, 5 bases. CDR1 and CDR2 from the germline V gene are SEHNR and FQNEAQ (reference sequence). The CDR3 totals 13 residues. Deletions cut 5 bases from V and 8 bases from J, with 12 bases between.

The V gene is TRBV15, the J gene TRBJ2-2, with TRBD1 matching 7 bases. The CDR3 runs to 13 residues. V shed 9 bases, J shed 3 bases, and the junction held 4 bases outside the gene matches. Germline loops: CDR1 LNHNV, CDR2 YYDKDF (reference sequence). The chain's CDR3 is CATTDRDTGELFF. The DNA for the CDR3 is TGTGCCACAACCGACAGGGACACCGGGGAGCTGTTTTTT.

The chain links TRBV24-1 to TRBJ2-1; 7 bases align to TRBD1. This CDR3 contains 15 residues. Germline CDR1 reads KGHDR; CDR2 reads SFDVKD. V gave up 5 bases and J gave up 7 bases; unmatched junction bases: 10. The CDR3 loop is CATSAQGLSRNEQFF. As DNA, the CDR3 is TGTGCCACCAGTGCACAGGGGCTGAGTCGGAATGAGCAGTTCTTC.

This clonotype was detected ten times or more. The rearrangement joins TRBV6-5 to TRBJ2-1; no firm D call. In germline, CDR1 is MNHEY, CDR2 SVGAGI. This CDR3 has 10 amino acids. V shed 8 bases and J shed 7 bases, with 6 bases lying between them. CDR3 DNA: TGTGCCAGCGGCCCGAATGAGCAGTTCTTC. Its translation: CASGPNEQFF.

The rearrangement links TRBV12-3 or TRBV12-4 to TRBJ2-5, with 7 bases that match TRBD2. The CDR3 extends over 13 amino acids. With 5 bases clipped from V and 5 bases from J, the junction kept 5 bases outside the gene matches. The CDR3 spells CASSPTSWETQYF. DNA of the CDR3: TGTGCCAGCAGTCCGACTAGCTGGGAGACCCAGTACTTC.

This clonotype was counted ten times or more. The V and J genes are TRBV15 and TRBJ2-2; D possibly corresponds to TRBD2 (5 bases). Trimming removed 1 base from V and 4 bases from J, with 13 bases in between. The CDR3 runs 16 residues. CDR1 and CDR2 (germline): LNHNV, YYDKDF (reference sequence). For the CDR3, the DNA is TGTGCCACCAGCAGAGTGCGGACTGCAGTCACCGGGGAGCTGTTTTTT. The encoded protein is CATSRVRTAVTGELFF.